The rows below give T cell receptor beta chains drawn from one sample of a study of blood T cell repertoires in COVID-19. Sequenced by immunoSEQ multiplex PCR; TCRdb stores in-frame clones only, minus some. The sample records roughly 330,000 clones, about nine tenths being singletons. The sample comprised peripheral blood. The source is a man aged 25-45 years with COVID-19, enrolled during active disease. Both conserved end residues are part of each CDR3. Each record gives: J gene, D gene, V gene, clone size, CDR3 protein, CDR3 DNA. D genes are given only for firm matches. Clone size, where shown, is once, few, many, or a class for clones that have expanded.

J: TRBJ1-5
D: TRBD1
V: TRBV28
size: -
CDR3: CASGTGSQPQHF
DNA: TGTGCCAGCGGGACAGGGAGTCAGCCCCAGCATTTT

J: TRBJ2-2
D: TRBD2
V: TRBV18
size: few
CDR3: CASSPPERGPANTGELFF
DNA: TGTGCCAGCTCACCACCGGAGCGGGGCCCAGCGAACACCGGGGAGCTGTTTTTT

J: TRBJ2-7
D: TRBD1
V: TRBV19
size: -
CDR3: CASSSYRGEYEQYF
DNA: TGTGCCAGTTCTTCCTACAGGGGGGAATACGAGCAGTACTTC

J: TRBJ1-3
D: -
V: TRBV6-5
size: -
CDR3: CASRADPKNTIYF
DNA: TGTGCCAGCAGAGCGGACCCTAAAAACACCATATATTTT

J: TRBJ1-1
D: -
V: TRBV19
size: once
CDR3: CATHTGGVDEAFF
DNA: TGTGCCACACACACGGGGGGCGTCGATGAAGCTTTCTTT

J: TRBJ2-5
D: TRBD2
V: TRBV2
size: -
CDR3: CASSEIGGAWQETQYF
DNA: TGTGCCAGCAGTGAAATCGGGGGGGCTTGGCAAGAGACCCAGTACTTC

J: TRBJ1-1
D: -
V: TRBV29-1
size: -
CDR3: CSVVGNRVNSEAFF
DNA: TGCAGCGTTGTTGGGAACAGGGTAAACTCTGAAGCTTTCTTT

J: TRBJ2-1
D: -
V: TRBV11-1
size: -
CDR3: CASSSRTLHWGEQFF
DNA: TGTGCCAGCAGCTCCCGGACACTCCATTGGGGTGAGCAGTTCTTC

J: TRBJ1-6
D: TRBD1
V: TRBV27
size: -
CDR3: CASRQGSESPLHF
DNA: TGTGCCAGCAGACAGGGGTCGGAATCACCCCTCCACTTT

J: TRBJ2-1
D: -
V: TRBV13
size: -
CDR3: CASSGGETSYNEQFF
DNA: TGTGCCAGCAGCGGAGGGGAAACTAGCTACAATGAGCAGTTCTTC

J: TRBJ2-5
D: -
V: TRBV20-1
size: -
CDR3: CSASREDETQYF
DNA: TGCAGTGCTAGTCGAGAGGATGAGACCCAGTACTTC

J: TRBJ1-5
D: -
V: TRBV6-2/TRBV6-3
size: -
CDR3: CASSYGGVTQPQHF
DNA: TGTGCCAGCAGTTACGGGGGGGTTACTCAGCCCCAGCATTTT

J: TRBJ2-1
D: TRBD1
V: TRBV9
size: -
CDR3: CASSVVVGTDEQFF
DNA: TGTGCCAGCAGCGTAGTTGTCGGGACAGATGAGCAGTTCTTC

J: TRBJ1-1
D: -
V: TRBV9
size: -
CDR3: CASSVTSSMSEAFF
DNA: TGTGCCAGCAGCGTGACTAGTTCCATGTCTGAAGCTTTCTTT

J: TRBJ1-2
D: -
V: TRBV7-3
size: -
CDR3: CASSLAPAGADYGYTF
DNA: TGTGCCAGCAGCTTAGCCCCCGCAGGGGCAGACTATGGCTACACCTTC

J: TRBJ1-3
D: -
V: TRBV7-2
size: few
CDR3: CASSLARMGPLPGKRNTIYF
DNA: TGTGCCAGCAGCTTAGCTCGCATGGGGCCCCTGCCCGGAAAGCGAAACACCATATATTTT

J: TRBJ2-1
D: -
V: TRBV24-1
size: -
CDR3: CATSDLRGVEQFF
DNA: TGTGCCACCAGTGATTTGCGAGGAGTTGAGCAGTTCTTC

J: TRBJ2-7
D: -
V: TRBV3-1/TRBV3-2
size: once
CDR3: CASSPPDGRVGEQYF
DNA: TGTGCCAGCAGCCCCCCCGACGGCAGGGTGGGGGAGCAGTACTTC

J: TRBJ2-7
D: -
V: TRBV7-9
size: few
CDR3: CASAQGPTYEQYF
DNA: TGTGCCTCTGCTCAGGGTCCTACCTACGAGCAGTACTTC

J: TRBJ2-7
D: TRBD2
V: TRBV27
size: -
CDR3: CASSYWGGEQYF
DNA: TGTGCCAGCAGTTACTGGGGGGGAGAGCAGTACTTC

J: TRBJ2-5
D: -
V: TRBV29-1
size: -
CDR3: CSVRQSQETQYF
DNA: TGCAGCGTCAGACAGAGCCAAGAGACCCAGTACTTC

J: TRBJ1-5
D: TRBD1
V: TRBV28
size: -
CDR3: CASTLTGGGQPQHF
DNA: TGTGCCAGCACCTTGACAGGGGGTGGTCAGCCCCAGCATTTT

J: TRBJ1-6
D: -
V: TRBV2
size: -
CDR3: CASRIVGGGSYNSPLHF
DNA: TGTGCCAGCAGAATCGTCGGGGGTGGCTCCTATAATTCACCCCTCCACTTT

J: TRBJ1-2
D: -
V: TRBV19
size: -
CDR3: CASSIRQGNGYTF
DNA: TGTGCCAGTAGTATTAGGCAGGGGAATGGCTACACCTTC

J: TRBJ1-2
D: TRBD1
V: TRBV28
size: -
CDR3: CASSQGQGANYGYTF
DNA: TGTGCCAGCAGTCAAGGGCAGGGGGCGAACTATGGCTACACCTTC

J: TRBJ2-7
D: TRBD1
V: TRBV7-9
size: -
CDR3: CASSSTGAYEQYF
DNA: TGTGCCAGCAGCTCGACAGGGGCCTACGAGCAGTACTTC

J: TRBJ2-2
D: TRBD1
V: TRBV6-2/TRBV6-3
size: -
CDR3: CASSGDRDTGELFF
DNA: TGTGCCAGCAGCGGGGACAGGGACACCGGGGAGCTGTTTTTT

J: TRBJ1-1
D: TRBD1
V: TRBV7-9
size: -
CDR3: CASSLVTGGALMAFF
DNA: TGTGCCAGCAGCTTAGTGACAGGGGGCGCGTTGATGGCTTTCTTT

J: TRBJ2-4
D: -
V: TRBV3-1/TRBV3-2
size: -
CDR3: CASSQDWGEIYAKNIQYF
DNA: TGTGCCAGCAGCCAAGATTGGGGAGAGATCTATGCCAAAAACATTCAGTACTTC

J: TRBJ1-2
D: -
V: TRBV5-1
size: once
CDR3: CASSSGGGAQDGYTF
DNA: TGCGCCAGCAGCTCCGGCGGGGGGGCGCAGGATGGCTACACCTTC

J: TRBJ2-1
D: TRBD2
V: TRBV30
size: -
CDR3: CAWSAPSGAGVGYEQFF
DNA: TGTGCCTGGAGTGCTCCATCCGGGGCGGGAGTGGGGTATGAGCAGTTCTTC

J: TRBJ2-1
D: TRBD2
V: TRBV29-1
size: -
CDR3: CSVNSGLVYEQFF
DNA: TGCAGCGTTAACTCGGGACTAGTATATGAGCAGTTCTTC

J: TRBJ1-1
D: -
V: TRBV3-1/TRBV3-2
size: -
CDR3: CASSRAGTPNTEAFF
DNA: TGTGCCAGCAGCCGGGCCGGGACACCGAACACTGAAGCTTTCTTT

J: TRBJ1-5
D: -
V: TRBV18
size: -
CDR3: CASSPDRNQPQHF
DNA: TGTGCCAGCTCACCAGACAGAAATCAGCCCCAGCATTTT

J: TRBJ2-4
D: TRBD1
V: TRBV27
size: -
CDR3: CATSDRGPKNIQYF
DNA: TGTGCCACATCCGACAGGGGGCCCAAAAACATTCAGTACTTC

J: TRBJ1-5
D: -
V: TRBV28
size: -
CDR3: CASSSGLRPQHF
DNA: TGTGCCAGCAGTTCGGGACTCCGGCCCCAGCATTTT

J: TRBJ2-7
D: -
V: TRBV4-1
size: -
CDR3: CASSQDEFYEQYF
DNA: TGCGCCAGCAGCCAAGATGAGTTCTACGAGCAGTACTTC

J: TRBJ2-2
D: TRBD1
V: TRBV29-1
size: -
CDR3: CSVRTGPNTGELFF
DNA: TGCAGCGTCCGGACAGGGCCGAACACCGGGGAGCTGTTTTTT

J: TRBJ2-3
D: -
V: TRBV4-1
size: -
CDR3: CASSRNKGESTDTQYF
DNA: TGCGCCAGCAGCCGAAATAAGGGAGAGAGCACAGATACGCAGTATTTT

J: TRBJ1-2
D: -
V: TRBV19
size: once
CDR3: CASWGGRGYTF
DNA: TGTGCCAGTTGGGGGGGCCGTGGCTACACCTTC

J: TRBJ2-1
D: TRBD1
V: TRBV7-9
size: -
CDR3: CASSLGDRGVYNEQFF
DNA: TGTGCCAGCAGCTTGGGAGACAGGGGGGTATACAATGAGCAGTTCTTC

J: TRBJ2-2
D: TRBD1
V: TRBV7-3
size: -
CDR3: CASSFRTGAYTGELFF
DNA: TGTGCCAGCAGCTTCCGGACAGGGGCGTACACCGGGGAGCTGTTTTTT

J: TRBJ2-5
D: -
V: TRBV14
size: few
CDR3: CASSFLDYQETQYF
DNA: TGTGCCAGCAGCTTCCTCGACTACCAAGAGACCCAGTACTTC

J: TRBJ2-3
D: TRBD2
V: TRBV9
size: -
CDR3: CASSVTGTSGRASDTQYF
DNA: TGTGCCAGCAGCGTTACCGGGACTAGCGGGAGGGCCTCAGATACGCAGTATTTT

J: TRBJ2-7
D: -
V: TRBV5-8
size: -
CDR3: CASSLGRQTSYEQYF
DNA: TGTGCCAGCAGCTTGGGTCGACAGACCTCCTACGAGCAGTACTTC

J: TRBJ1-2
D: -
V: TRBV27
size: -
CDR3: CASSFGGIYGYTF
DNA: TGTGCCAGCAGTTTTGGAGGGATATATGGCTACACCTTC